One and the same sample provided the 18 T cell receptor beta chains below, sequenced in a study of brain T cells in children with intractable seizures. Time point defined: blood from clinic visit 5 months post-surgery; TSC patient then seizure free. Method: immunoSEQ multiplex PCR; TCRdb's copy keeps in-frame clones and lacks some. Of 340,000 or so clones listed, 85% to 95% are singletons. The sample consisted of peripheral blood, taken about 5 months after surgery. These receptors were taken from a boy younger than two with tuberous sclerosis and intractable seizures.

In this sample, this clone turned up once. This chain links TRBV9 with TRBJ1-6; maybe TRBD1 (5 bases). The CDR3 contains 16 residues. The germline CDR1 and CDR2 sequences are SGDLS and YYNGEE. V shed 0 bases and J shed 7 bases, with 14 bases lying between them. The chain's CDR3 is CASSVGRGAGNSPLHF. The CDR3 coding sequence is TGTGCCAGCAGCGTAGGTCGGGGCGCTGGGAATTCACCCCTCCACTTT.

CDR3 residues: CASSYSGDQPQHF. CDR3 coding DNA: TGTGCCAGCAGTTACTCGGGTGATCAGCCCCAGCATTTT. The V call is TRBV28, the J call TRBJ1-5; D remains unclear. The CDR3 extends over 13 amino acids. V lost 4 bases and J 5 bases, leaving 9 bases between the germline ends. Germline V gene sequence: CDR1 MDHEN, CDR2 SYDVKM.

Comment on this clone: One end of the junction does not line up with germline, which may come from a read error. The genes are TRBV19 and TRBJ1-2; TRBD1 matches at 7 bases. Germline CDR1 is LNHDA and CDR2 is SQIVND (reference sequence). This CDR3 has 13 residues. CDR3 coding DNA: TGTGCCAGTAGTATAGTACTCGGACAGGCTCACTTCTTC. Protein product: CASSIVLGQAHFF.

The chain recombines TRBV7-9 with TRBJ1-6; 7 bases are shared with TRBD1. CDR1 is SEHNR and CDR2 is FQNEAQ in the germline V gene (reference sequence). The CDR3 runs to 15 residues. Trimming took 4 bases from V and 7 from J; bases not matched to a gene: 7. CDR3 protein: CASSWSGTVNSPLHF. The CDR3 region has the DNA TGTGCCAGCAGCTGGTCCGGGACAGTAAATTCACCCCTCCACTTT.

The chain joins TRBV11-3 to TRBJ1-2; 7 bases are a match to TRBD1. Germline trimming cut 1 base from V and 2 bases from J; bases unmatched to any gene: 4. The CDR3 spans 15 residues. Germline V gene lookup returns CDR1 SGHNT and CDR2 YENEEA. CDR3 in DNA: TGTGCCAGCAGCTTAGTTGGGACAGAAAACTATGGCTACACCTTC. Its translation is CASSLVGTENYGYTF. The full variable domain, with the rest looked up from reference TRBV11-3 and TRBJ1-2, is EAGVVQSPRYKIIEKKQPVAFWCNPISGHNTLYWYLQNLGQGPELLIRYENEEAVDDSQLPKDRFSAERLKGVDSTLKIQPAELGDSAVYLCASSLVGTENYGYTFGSGTRLTVV.

This clone was seen a handful of times. The V and J genes are TRBV7-8 and TRBJ2-7; 8 nucleotides line up with TRBD1. The CDR3 extends over 16 amino acids. Germline values: CDR1 SGHVS, CDR2 FQNEAQ. V gave up 4 bases and J gave up 0 bases; unmatched junction bases: 8. This chain's CDR3 is CASSSPGTGRSYEQYF. As DNA, the CDR3 is TGTGCCAGCAGCTCCCCGGGGACAGGCCGCTCCTACGAGCAGTACTTC. Using reference TRBV7-8 and TRBJ2-7 for the parts outside the CDR3, the full variable domain is GAGVSQSPRYKVAKRGQDVALRCDPISGHVSLFWYQQALGQGPEFLTYFQNEAQLDKSGLPSDRFFAERPEGSVSTLKIQRTQQEDSAVYLCASSSPGTGRSYEQYFGPGTRLTVT.

V gene TRBV7-2 combines with J gene TRBJ1-1; D call uncertain. Germline V lookup: CDR1 SGHTA, CDR2 FQGNSA. The CDR3 has 14 amino acids. The V and J ends lost 4 bases and 10 bases respectively, with 19 bases between them. CDR3 in amino acids: CASSSNPAAFAAFF. CDR3 coding DNA: TGTGCCAGCAGCTCAAACCCAGCGGCTTTTGCAGCTTTCTTT.

This clone was found once. J is TRBJ1-3 and V is TRBV6-5; D call uncertain. The CDR3 length is 12 residues. Germline values: CDR1 MNHEY, CDR2 SVGAGI. V shed 6 bases and J shed 4 bases, with 7 bases lying between them. The DNA of the CDR3 is TGTGCCAGCAGGAACCCGGGAAACACCATATATTTT. Amino acid sequence: CASRNPGNTIYF.

V gene TRBV27 combines with J gene TRBJ2-7, with D perhaps being TRBD1 or TRBD2 (5 bases each). Germline CDR1 MNHEY, CDR2 SMNVEV (reference sequence). The CDR3 covers 14 residues. Trimming left V 4 bases short and J 0 bases short, with 10 bases between. For the CDR3, the DNA is TGTGCCAGCAGTTCCCGGGGACCCTCCTACGAGCAGTACTTC. As protein: CASSSRGPSYEQYF.

V gene TRBV10-2 combines with J gene TRBJ2-3, with D unresolved. This CDR3 is built from 13 residues. The V gene's germline CDR1 is WSHSY and CDR2 SAAADI. V lost 4 bases and J lost 2, with 7 bases in between. The CDR3 is CASSGLYTDTQYF. Here the CDR3 DNA reads TGCGCCAGCAGTGGCCTTTACACAGATACGCAGTATTTT.

The rearrangement joins TRBV5-5 to TRBJ1-1, with a tentative D call TRBD1 (6 bases). With 4 bases removed from V and 1 base from J, the gap between germline ends came to 8 bases. The CDR3 loop spans 13 amino acids. The germline V gene has CDR1 SGHKS and CDR2 YYEKEE (reference sequence). The CDR3 sequence is CASSPQGNTEAFF. Here the CDR3 DNA reads TGTGCCAGCAGCCCACAGGGGAACACTGAAGCTTTCTTT.

The chain uses TRBV19 and TRBJ2-7; either TRBD1 or TRBD2 may supply D (5 bases each). Trimming took 8 bases from V and 3 from J, leaving 20 bases between them. The CDR3 contains 15 residues. In germline, CDR1 is LNHDA, CDR2 SQIVND (reference sequence). The CDR3 nucleotides are TGTGCCAGTTCGGACCGGGACCCCACCTACTACGAGCAGTACTTC. This gives the protein CASSDRDPTYYEQYF.

This rearrangement joins TRBV6-5 to TRBJ1-1, with D possibly matching TRBD1 (6 bases). The germline gives CDR1 MNHEY, CDR2 SVGAGI. The CDR3 covers 15 residues. Trimming shortened V by 7 bases and J by 1 base, and 16 bases separated the two germline ends. The DNA for the CDR3 is TGTGCCAGCATCTTCGGGGGGCCCAGGAACACTGAAGCTTTCTTT. It translates to CASIFGGPRNTEAFF.

The chain uses TRBV4-1 and TRBJ2-7; D not certain. The CDR3 runs to 13 residues. The germline V gene has CDR1 MGHRA and CDR2 YSYEKL. V gave up 1 base and J gave up 2 bases, with 6 bases separating them. As DNA, the CDR3 is TGCGCCAGCAGCCAAGGTACCACCTACGAGCAGTACTTC. It is translated as CASSQGTTYEQYF.

In its sample, this clone was seen once. The chain combines TRBV24-1 with TRBJ2-3; D possibly corresponds to TRBD2 (5 bases). The germline V gene has CDR1 KGHDR and CDR2 SFDVKD. V lost 3 bases to trimming and J lost 1 base, with 10 bases between them. The CDR3 has 15 amino acids. CDR3 DNA: TGTGCCACCAGTGATCCGAGGACTGGCACAGATACGCAGTATTTT. Its translation: CATSDPRTGTDTQYF.

This chain connects TRBV4-1 to TRBJ2-2; unclear D gene. Germline CDR1 MGHRA, CDR2 YSYEKL. The CDR3 sequence is 14 residues long. V lost 0 bases and J 4 bases, leaving 6 bases between the germline ends. As DNA, the CDR3 is TGCGCCAGCAGCCAAGATCTGGGCACCGGGGAGCTGTTTTTT. Protein sequence: CASSQDLGTGELFF.

The rearrangement links TRBV25-1 to TRBJ2-5, with 8 bases that match TRBD2. The CDR3 is 15 amino acids. Germline trimming cut 4 bases from V and 2 bases from J; bases unmatched to any gene: 6. Looked up from germline, CDR1 is MGHDK and CDR2 is SYGVNS. This chain's CDR3 is CASSGALAVQETQYF. DNA of the CDR3: TGTGCCAGCAGTGGGGCACTAGCGGTTCAAGAGACCCAGTACTTC.

The CDR3 bases are TGTGCCAGCAGTATCAGGCCATTCACAGATACGCAGTATTTT. Protein: CASSIRPFTDTQYF. The chain has TRBV6-5 and TRBJ2-3; D remains ambiguous. The germline V and J ends were trimmed by 5 bases and 2 bases, with 11 bases remaining between them. Per the germline V gene, CDR1 is MNHEY and CDR2 is SVGAGI. The CDR3 is 14 amino acids.